Listed below are T cell receptor beta chains from one sample, sequenced in a study of blood T cell repertoires in COVID-19. Produced via immunoSEQ multiplex PCR; TCRdb's table is partial and in-frame only. This repertoire shows approximately 250,000 clones, 86% found once; its top ten account for about 8.7%. The source material was peripheral blood. These receptors came from a man aged 40-50 years with active or convalescent COVID-19. CDR3s leave out the opening cysteine and the closing phenylalanine or tryptophan.

J gene | V gene | CDR3 protein
TRBJ1-5 | TRBV18 | ASSLRHQQEPQH
TRBJ1-4 | TRBV10-3 | AISRQATNEKLF
TRBJ1-2 | TRBV7-2 | ASSFWGGRNYGYT
TRBJ1-2 | TRBV2 | ASSGQNYGYT
TRBJ1-3 | TRBV30 | AGRDRGVSY
TRBJ2-7 | TRBV27 | ASSLSGTAYEQY
TRBJ2-5 | TRBV9 | ASSAETAQETQY
TRBJ1-4 | TRBV27 | ASSSGTGGVRLF
TRBJ1-1 | TRBV6-4 | ASSETGGNTEAF
TRBJ1-1 | TRBV4-2 | ASSQVSFGNTEAF
TRBJ1-5 | TRBV6-6 | ASSYRTGGADQPQH
TRBJ1-3 | TRBV19 | ASSGARESGNTIY
TRBJ2-7 | TRBV5-1 | ASSLYPAAGGYEQY
TRBJ1-1 | TRBV20-1 | SASRGRGTEAF
TRBJ1-1 | TRBV30 | AWSVYPGTEAF
TRBJ2-2 | TRBV27 | ASSQTSGAWGELF
TRBJ1-5 | TRBV30 | ACGRQDQPQH
TRBJ2-1 | TRBV27 | ASSFLMGGRANEQF
TRBJ1-1 | TRBV19 | ASSAQIVMNTEAF
TRBJ2-1 | TRBV30 | AWRGATGEQF
TRBJ2-3 | TRBV24-1 | AIRQGLKDTQY
TRBJ2-7 | TRBV6-4 | ASSDGVRQGATYEQY
TRBJ2-2 | TRBV10-3 | AISRGWAGTGELF
TRBJ1-3 | TRBV6-1 | ASSDQPGGNTIY
TRBJ1-5 | TRBV24-1 | ATSDQDRSQH